These 8 T cell receptor beta chains originate from one sample sequenced in a study of identical twins. In TCRdb, the 5' RACE reads were re-called with MiXCR into one record per CDR3 protein. This sample has around 220,000 distinct CDR3 sequences, with 8% to 11% found just once. Sequencing was done on a sample of memory T cells sorted from blood. These receptors were collected from a man between 45 and 60 years old in good health.

This clonotype was recorded many times. The rearrangement uses TRBV7-9 and TRBJ2-2; a possible D gene is TRBD1 (6 bases). Per germline, CDR1 SEHNR and CDR2 FQNEAQ (reference sequence). The germline V and J ends were trimmed by 3 bases and 4 bases, with 15 bases remaining between them. The CDR3 loop spans 16 amino acids. CDR3 sequence reads: CASSLVSGTTTGELFF. CDR3 nucleotide sequence: TGTGCCAGCAGCTTGGTGTCCGGGACAACCACCGGGGAGCTGTTTTTT.

There are a few counts of this clonotype. The rearrangement uses TRBV7-9 and TRBJ1-6; possibly TRBD1 for D (6 bases). CDR3 size: 14 residues. Germline assignment: CDR1 SEHNR and CDR2 FQNEAQ (reference sequence). The V end lost 4 bases, the J end lost 6 bases, and 10 bases lay between the germline ends. CDR3 loop: CASSSQGLNSPLHF. Here the CDR3 DNA reads TGTGCCAGCAGCTCACAGGGACTTAATTCACCCCTCCACTTT.

This chain links TRBV6-2 or TRBV6-3 with TRBJ2-7; perhaps TRBD2 as D (5 bases). V lost 7 bases to trimming and J lost 2 bases, with 15 bases between them. This CDR3 spans 14 amino acids. Germline V lookup: CDR1 MNHEY, CDR2 SVGEGT. CDR3 DNA: TGTGCCAGCAATAAACGGGGTAGTGCCTACGAGCAGTACTTC. This gives the protein CASNKRGSAYEQYF.

This clonotype occurred a few times. The rearrangement joins TRBV28 to TRBJ1-2, with 11 bases that match TRBD1. The CDR3 spans 16 residues. Trimming removed 6 bases from V and 3 bases from J; junction bases left unmatched: 9. The germline CDR1 and CDR2 sequences are MDHEN and SYDVKM. The DNA of the CDR3 is TGTGCCAGCAGACCGGGGACAGGGGGAAAGGACTATGGCTACACCTTC. Its translation: CASRPGTGGKDYGYTF.

V usage is TRBV2 and J usage is TRBJ2-1; D possibly corresponds to TRBD1 (6 bases). V was clipped by 10 bases and J by 9 bases, with 13 bases between them. CDR1 is SNHLY and CDR2 is FYNNEI in the germline V gene. The CDR3 totals 11 residues. The CDR3 here is CATLQGFEQFF. CDR3 DNA: TGTGCCACACTACAGGGTTTTGAGCAGTTCTTC.

The chain recombines TRBV20-1 with TRBJ2-1; 13 bases fit TRBD2. The CDR3 spans 15 residues. The junction had 11 bases not matched to a gene; V was cut back by 3 bases and J by 12 bases. Germline CDR1 reads DFQATT; CDR2 reads SNEGSKA (reference sequence). The CDR3 DNA sequence: TGCAGTGCTAGGGCCCCTACTAGCGGGAGGGCCGGGCAGTTCTTC. This codes for CSARAPTSGRAGQFF.

This clonotype was detected many times. V is TRBV20-1 and J is TRBJ2-2, with D possibly TRBD2 on 6 matching bases. The CDR3 runs 15 residues. The V end was cut by 3 bases, the J end by 3 bases, with 14 bases between. Germline-derived CDR1 and CDR2 are DFQATT and SNEGSKA (reference sequence). CDR3 DNA: TGCAGTGCTAGGAAGGGAGGCTCGCACACCGGGGAGCTGTTTTTT. It translates to CSARKGGSHTGELFF.

Ten or more counts support this clonotype. This chain connects TRBV5-1 to TRBJ2-3, with TRBD1 as a possible D gene (6 bases). This CDR3 is 15 amino acids long. V dropped 0 bases and J dropped 4 bases, with 12 bases sitting between them. Germline assignment: CDR1 SGHRS and CDR2 YFSETQ. The CDR3 bases are TGCGCCAGCAGCTTGGCCTTAGGACAGTCAGATACGCAGTATTTT. This translates into CASSLALGQSDTQYF.